The clone carrying this T cell receptor beta chain was observed a few times. Germline V gives CDR1 DFQATT, CDR2 SNEGSKA (reference sequence). Trimming removed 6 bases at V and 13 bases at J, with 18 bases between. The CDR3 loop spans 11 amino acids. Produced via immunoSEQ multiplex PCR; TCRdb's table is partial and in-frame only. The table shows 45,000 to 65,000 clones, with 80% to 95% occurring only once. The data stem from a study of T cell changes during pregnancy in multiple sclerosis. This TCR was sampled from a female donor with multiple sclerosis, enrolled in a pregnancy study. The J gene is TRBJ1-1, the V gene TRBV20-1; the D is unclear. The material was CD4+ T cells from peripheral blood mononuclear cells, obtained in the second trimester of pregnancy. DNA for the CDR3: TGCAGTGCCTCCCTAATCGGTCCGAGTTTCTTT. Translated, it gives CSASLIGPSFF.